This TCR beta chain was identified in a study of tumor-infiltrating lymphocytes in oesophageal squamous cell carcinoma. The CDR3 has 15 residues. In germline, CDR1 is SGHNT, CDR2 YYREEE (reference sequence). V lost 4 bases and J 2 bases, leaving 16 bases between the germline ends. This clonotype has a count of ten or more. One entry per CDR3 protein results from TCRdb running MiXCR on the PCR reads. The repertoire holds over 15,000 distinct CDR3 sequences, with around 50% as singletons. The sample taken for sequencing was esophageal tumor tissue. This receptor was taken from a female donor with esophageal squamous cell carcinoma. The chain couples TRBV5-4 to TRBJ2-7; a weak D match, TRBD2 (6 bases). The CDR3, as DNA: TGTGCCAGCAGCGGAGGGGACGCGGGCCCCTACGAGCAGTACTTC. Translating gives CASSGGDAGPYEQYF.